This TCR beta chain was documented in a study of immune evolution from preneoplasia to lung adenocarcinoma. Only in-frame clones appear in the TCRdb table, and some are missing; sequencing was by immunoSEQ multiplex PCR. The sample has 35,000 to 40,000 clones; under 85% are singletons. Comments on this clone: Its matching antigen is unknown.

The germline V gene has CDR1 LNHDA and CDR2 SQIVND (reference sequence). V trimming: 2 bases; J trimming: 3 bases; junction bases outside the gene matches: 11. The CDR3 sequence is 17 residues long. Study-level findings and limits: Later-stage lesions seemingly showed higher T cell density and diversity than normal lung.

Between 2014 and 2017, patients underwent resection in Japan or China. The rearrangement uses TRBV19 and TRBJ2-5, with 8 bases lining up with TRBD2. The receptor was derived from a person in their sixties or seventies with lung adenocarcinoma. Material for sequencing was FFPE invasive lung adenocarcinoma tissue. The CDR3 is CASSILRGRGEKETQYF. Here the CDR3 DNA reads TGTGCCAGTAGTATATTGAGAGGGCGGGGGGAAAAAGAGACCCAGTACTTC.